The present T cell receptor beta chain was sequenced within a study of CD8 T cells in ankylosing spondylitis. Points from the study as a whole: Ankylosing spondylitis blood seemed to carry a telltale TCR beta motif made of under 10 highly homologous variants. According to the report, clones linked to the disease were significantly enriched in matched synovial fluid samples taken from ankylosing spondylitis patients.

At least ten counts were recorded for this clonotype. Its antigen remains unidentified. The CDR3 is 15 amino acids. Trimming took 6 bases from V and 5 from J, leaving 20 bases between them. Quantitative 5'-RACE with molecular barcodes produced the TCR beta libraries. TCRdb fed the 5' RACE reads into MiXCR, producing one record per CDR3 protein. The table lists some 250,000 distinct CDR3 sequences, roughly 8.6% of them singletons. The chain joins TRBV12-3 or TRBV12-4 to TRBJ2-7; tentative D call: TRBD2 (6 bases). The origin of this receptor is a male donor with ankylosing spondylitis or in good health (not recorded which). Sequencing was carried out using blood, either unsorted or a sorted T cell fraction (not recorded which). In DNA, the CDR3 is TGTGCCAGCAGGCCGTCGACTAGGAGGTTCGACGAGCAGTACTTC. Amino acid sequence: CASRPSTRRFDEQYF.